Each of the 7 T cell receptor beta chains below was sequenced from the same sample in a study of T cells after yellow fever vaccination. TCRdb called the 5' RACE reads again in MiXCR, with one record for every CDR3 protein. Of around 300,000 distinct CDR3 sequences detected, around 4.4% appear once; the ten largest clones hold approximately 19%. Sequenced material: PBMCs, taken 15 days after the yellow fever booster vaccination. The origin of the receptors is a man aged 18 to 29 who received the YFV17D yellow fever vaccine.

This clonotype has a handful of counts. This chain uses TRBV12-3 or TRBV12-4 with TRBJ1-2, with D unclear. Trimming cost V 2 bases and J 4 bases, with 11 bases left between them. The CDR3 extends over 14 amino acids. The CDR3: CASSLSLGTYGYTF. CDR3 DNA sequence: TGTGCCAGCAGTTTATCGTTGGGTACCTATGGCTACACCTTC.

This clonotype was seen a handful of times. The V call is TRBV7-2, the J call TRBJ1-6; possible D gene TRBD1, 6 bases. Germline V CDR1 and CDR2: SGHTA, FQGNSA. Trimming took 4 bases from V and 9 from J, leaving 16 bases between them. The CDR3 spans 15 residues. DNA for the CDR3: TGTGCCAGCAGCTGGGGGCGTGGAATGGGTTCACCCCTCCACTTT. Translating gives CASSWGRGMGSPLHF. Based on the CDR3 plus reference TRBV7-2 and TRBJ1-6, the full variable domain is GAGVSQSPSNKVTEKGKDVELRCDPISGHTALYWYRQSLGQGLEFLIYFQGNSAPDKSGLPSDRFSAERTGGSVSTLTIQRTQQEDSAVYLCASSWGRGMGSPLHFGNGTRLTVT.

The sample holds a few counts of this clonotype. The V call is TRBV27, the J call TRBJ2-7, with D unclear. This CDR3 spans 16 amino acids. Germline V gene lookup returns CDR1 MNHEY and CDR2 SMNVEV (reference sequence). V lost 1 base and J lost 0, with 13 bases in between. The CDR3 loop is CASSLYVRAPSYEQYV. CDR3 nucleotide sequence: TGTGCCAGCAGTTTATATGTTAGGGCCCCCTCCTACGAGCAGTACGTC.

The V gene is TRBV29-1, the J gene TRBJ1-2; a possible D gene is TRBD1 (6 bases). CDR3 length: 16 amino acids. With 0 bases removed from V and 5 bases from J, the gap between germline ends came to 19 bases. The germline CDR1 and CDR2 sequences are SQVTM and ANQGSEA. The CDR3 DNA reads TGCAGCGTTGAAGAAGGGACGGGGGGCGAGAGGTATGGCTACACCTTC. Amino acids: CSVEEGTGGERYGYTF.

On this clonotype itself: At one boundary the junction diverges from the germline segment, which might be a read error. The gene calls are TRBV9 and TRBJ2-3; D is unclear. CDR3 length: 14 amino acids. The germline V gene encodes CDR1 SGDLS and CDR2 YYNGEE. This CDR3 reads CASRVGWNPDTQYF. The CDR3 nucleotides are TGTGCCAGCCGCGTAGGATGGAACCCAGATACGCAGTATTTT.

At least ten counts were recorded for this clonotype. This sequence joins TRBV5-1 and TRBJ1-2; TRBD1 aligns across 9 bases. This CDR3 region has 14 residues. CDR1 and CDR2 (germline): SGHRS, YFSETQ. The junction had 5 bases not matched to a gene; V was cut back by 4 bases and J by 4 bases. CDR3 nucleotides: TGCGCCAGCAGCGAGGGACAGGGAACCTATGGCTACACCTTC. Translation gives CASSEGQGTYGYTF.

The sample holds many counts of this clonotype. The chain is built from TRBV5-1 and TRBJ2-2; 7 bases agree with TRBD1. Trimming cost V 3 bases and J 1 base; bases outside gene matches: 3. Germline CDR1 and CDR2: SGHRS and YFSETQ. The CDR3 is 15 residues long. CDR3 DNA sequence: TGCGCCAGCAGCTCGGGACAGATGAACACCGGGGAGCTGTTTTTT. Translating gives CASSSGQMNTGELFF.